These 2 T cell receptor beta chains came from one sample sequenced in a study of cytomegalovirus exposure and HLA in healthy donors. Amplification used 60 Vbeta primers and 13 Jbeta primers. Only in-frame clones appear in the TCRdb table, and some are missing; sequencing was by immunoSEQ multiplex PCR. The data show 100,000 to 150,000 clones, approximately 80% seen once. Sequenced: PBMCs. The receptors stem from a female donor in good health and CMV-seropositive.

The chain is built from TRBV10-3 and TRBJ2-3; D unclear. Germline lookup yields CDR1 ENHRY and CDR2 SYGVKD. The length of the CDR3 is 15 residues. V was clipped by 0 bases and J by 1 base, with 8 bases between them. CDR3 in DNA: TGTGCCATCAGTGAGTCTGGGCCGGGCACAGATACGCAGTATTTT. Translation: CAISESGPGTDTQYF.

This clone was seen more than once but under ten times. The V gene is TRBV5-1, the J gene TRBJ2-2; no firm D call. The V and J ends lost 4 bases and 4 bases respectively, with 5 bases between them. The CDR3 has 12 amino acids. Germline loops: CDR1 SGHRS, CDR2 YFSETQ. The CDR3 DNA reads TGCGCCAGCAGCCAATTCACCGGGGAGCTGTTTTTT. It codes for CASSQFTGELFF.